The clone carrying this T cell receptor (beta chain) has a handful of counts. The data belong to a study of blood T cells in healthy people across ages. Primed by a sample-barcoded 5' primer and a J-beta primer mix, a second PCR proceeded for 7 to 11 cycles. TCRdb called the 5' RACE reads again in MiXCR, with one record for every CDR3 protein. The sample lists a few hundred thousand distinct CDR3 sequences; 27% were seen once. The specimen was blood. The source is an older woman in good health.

The CDR3 protein is CASSPRADSYNEQFF. DNA of the CDR3: TGTGCCAGCAGCCCCCGTGCAGATTCCTACAATGAGCAGTTCTTC. The chain combines TRBV9 with TRBJ2-1; unclear D gene. In germline, CDR1 is SGDLS, CDR2 YYNGEE. V shed 4 bases and J shed 1 base, with 12 bases lying between them. CDR3 length equals 15 residues.